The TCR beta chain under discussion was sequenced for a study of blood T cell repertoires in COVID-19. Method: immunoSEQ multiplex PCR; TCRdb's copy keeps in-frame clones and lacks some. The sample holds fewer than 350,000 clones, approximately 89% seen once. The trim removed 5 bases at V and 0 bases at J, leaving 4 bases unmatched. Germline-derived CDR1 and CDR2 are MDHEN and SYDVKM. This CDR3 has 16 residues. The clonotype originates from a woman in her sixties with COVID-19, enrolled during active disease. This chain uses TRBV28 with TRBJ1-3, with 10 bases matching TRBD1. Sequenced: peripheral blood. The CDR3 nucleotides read TGTGCCAGCAGTGTGACAGGGGGCTACTCTGGAAACACCATATATTTT. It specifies CASSVTGGYSGNTIYF.